Below, 15 T cell receptor beta chains from the same sample are listed, as sequenced in a study of human T cells and chemical hapten exposure. Time point defined: pre-sensitization, week 0. Treatment meaning: therapeutic diphenylcyclopropenone sensitization with weekly scalp DPC. One entry per CDR3 protein, called by TCRdb with MiXCR from the RACE reads. This table has more than 250,000 distinct CDR3 sequences, over 8% appearing once. Sequences were derived from whole blood, sampled in connection with sensitization to the hapten diphenylcyclopropenone (DPC). Source of these receptors: a woman between 35 and 50 years old with alopecia areata. Some clones in this sample may be carry-over from other donors' samples.

This clonotype appeared many times. An end of the junction does not agree with germline; a read error may underlie this. The V gene is TRBV7-2, the J gene TRBJ2-7; 10 bases line up with TRBD1. Germline CDR1 SGHTA, CDR2 FQGNSA. The CDR3 loop spans 14 amino acids. CDR3 coding DNA: TGCGCCAGCAGCCTGGACAGGGGGTCCTACGAGCAGTACTTC. As protein: CASSLDRGSYEQYF.

V gene TRBV28 combines with J gene TRBJ1-1; D perhaps matches TRBD1 (6 bases). The ends were cut back, 6 bases at V and 5 bases at J, with 10 bases in the middle. Germline V gene lookup returns CDR1 MDHEN and CDR2 SYDVKM. The CDR3 has 12 amino acids. The CDR3 spells CASRPDRTEAFF. As DNA, the CDR3 is TGTGCCAGCAGACCCGACAGGACTGAAGCTTTCTTT.

The chain links TRBV9 to TRBJ2-3; either TRBD1 or TRBD2 may fit D (5 bases each). From germline, CDR1 is SGDLS and CDR2 YYNGEE. The CDR3 is made up of 13 amino acids. V was cut by 4 bases and J by 2 bases, with 8 bases left in between. CDR3 protein: CASSMGTTDTQYF. Written as DNA, the CDR3 is TGTGCCAGCAGCATGGGGACCACAGATACGCAGTATTTT. The variable domain in full, completed from reference TRBV9 and TRBJ2-3, reads DSGVTQTPKHLITATGQRVTLRCSPRSGDLSVYWYQQSLDQGLQFLIQYYNGEERAKGNILERFSAQQFPDLHSELNLSSLELGDSALYFCASSMGTTDTQYFGPGTRLTVL.

The chain has TRBV20-1 and TRBJ1-1, with D hard to call. From germline, CDR1 is DFQATT and CDR2 SNEGSKA (reference sequence). Trimming took 1 base from V and 0 from J, leaving 6 bases between them. This CDR3 has 13 amino acids. CDR3 sequence: CSARVELNTEAFF. The CDR3 bases are TGCAGTGCTAGAGTCGAGCTGAACACTGAAGCTTTCTTT.

This clonotype was counted between two and nine times. V usage is TRBV6-2 or TRBV6-3 and J usage is TRBJ1-5; D is uncertain. The CDR3 loop spans 13 amino acids. Trimming removed 4 bases from V and 5 bases from J, with 9 bases in between. CDR1 is MNHEY and CDR2 is SVGEGT in the germline V gene. CDR3 DNA sequence: TGTGCCAGCAGTTGGTCGGGATATCAGCCCCAGCATTTT. This encodes CASSWSGYQPQHF.

This clonotype occurred many times. CDR3 sequence (DNA): TGTGCCAGCAGTACCCGGACAGGGCAGAACACTGAAGCTTTCTTT. Its protein is CASSTRTGQNTEAFF. V and J are TRBV12-3 or TRBV12-4 and TRBJ1-1; 8 nucleotides match TRBD1. The CDR3 is 15 amino acids. V trimming: 5 bases; J trimming: 1 base; junction bases outside the gene matches: 6.

This clonotype showed up many times. This rearrangement joins TRBV7-2 to TRBJ2-5; tentative D call: TRBD1 (6 bases). Trimming left V 8 bases short and J 2 bases short, with 15 bases between. The CDR3 sequence is 14 residues long. Germline V gives CDR1 SGHTA, CDR2 FQGNSA. The CDR3 DNA is TGTGCCAGCTCTTACCGAAGGGGGCAAGAGACCCAGTACTTC. This gives the protein CASSYRRGQETQYF.

This clonotype was observed a handful of times. The V call is TRBV6-1, the J call TRBJ2-7, with 9 bases lining up with TRBD1. Trimming at V came to 4 bases and at J to 5 bases, leaving 3 bases not matched to a gene. The CDR3 has 13 amino acids. Germline V lookup: CDR1 MNHNS, CDR2 SASEGT. CDR3 in DNA: TGTGCCAGCAGTGCCAGACAGGGGGACGAGCAGTACTTC. Translated, it gives CASSARQGDEQYF.

The CDR3 reads CASSQSTGHQPQHF. CDR3 DNA: TGTGCCAGCAGTCAATCGACGGGTCATCAGCCCCAGCATTTT. The J gene is TRBJ1-5, the V gene TRBV6-2 or TRBV6-3, with D hard to call. Per germline, CDR1 MNHEY and CDR2 SVGEGT. This CDR3 region has 14 residues. V shed 5 bases and J shed 5 bases, with 13 bases lying between them.

The chain links TRBV20-1 to TRBJ2-5, with D maybe TRBD1 (6 bases). V shed 0 bases and J shed 1 base, with 12 bases lying between them. The germline V gene encodes CDR1 DFQATT and CDR2 SNEGSKA (reference sequence). The CDR3 loop spans 15 amino acids. The chain's CDR3 is CSARESRTVQETQYF. As DNA, the CDR3 is TGCAGTGCTAGAGAAAGTAGGACAGTCCAAGAGACCCAGTACTTC.

The rearrangement links TRBV7-2 to TRBJ2-1, with a weak D call TRBD2 (6 bases). The CDR3 spans 13 residues. Germline values: CDR1 SGHTA, CDR2 FQGNSA. The V end lost 5 bases, the J end lost 4 bases, and 9 bases lay between the germline ends. CDR3 DNA: TGTGCCAGCAGCATAGGGAGGTACAATGAGCAGTTCTTC. Translation gives CASSIGRYNEQFF.

Many counts were recorded for this clonotype. The chain uses TRBV7-8 and TRBJ2-2; 7 nucleotides match TRBD2. V lost 2 bases and J lost 1; bases outside the gene matches: 1. Per the germline V gene, CDR1 is SGHVS and CDR2 is FQNEAQ. The CDR3 is 15 amino acids. In DNA form, the CDR3 reads TGTGCCAGCAGCTTAAAGCGGGAGAACACCGGGGAGCTGTTTTTT. Translated: CASSLKRENTGELFF.

The rearrangement joins TRBV14 to TRBJ2-7, with D tentatively TRBD2 (7 bases). This CDR3 has 16 residues. The V end was cut by 4 bases, the J end by 2 bases, with 18 bases between. Germline lookup yields CDR1 SGHDN and CDR2 FVKESK. CDR3 sequence reads: CASSPHRGAPTYEQYF. Written as DNA, the CDR3 is TGTGCCAGCAGCCCCCACCGGGGGGCCCCGACCTACGAGCAGTACTTC.

The rearrangement links TRBV7-2 to TRBJ1-1; 7 nucleotides match TRBD1. Germline CDR1 and CDR2: SGHTA and FQGNSA. V dropped 5 bases and J dropped 1; count of bases not matched to a gene: 4. CDR3 length: 14 amino acids. In nucleotides, the CDR3 is TGTGCCAGCAGCGAAAGACAGGGGAACACTGAAGCTTTCTTT. This sequence encodes CASSERQGNTEAFF. The full variable domain, in which reference TRBV7-2 and TRBJ1-1 provide the parts outside the CDR3, is GAGVSQSPSNKVTEKGKDVELRCDPISGHTALYWYRQSLGQGLEFLIYFQGNSAPDKSGLPSDRFSAERTGGSVSTLTIQRTQQEDSAVYLCASSERQGNTEAFFGQGTRLTVV.

In this sample, this clonotype turned up a few times. This chain joins TRBV5-1 and TRBJ2-3; TRBD2 might be the D (6 bases). Germline assignment: CDR1 SGHRS and CDR2 YFSETQ. Trimming left V 4 bases short and J 0 bases short, with 12 bases between. This CDR3 is built from 15 residues. In DNA, the CDR3 is TGCGCCAGCAGCCCCAGCGGGCAGAGCACAGATACGCAGTATTTT. Amino acids: CASSPSGQSTDTQYF.